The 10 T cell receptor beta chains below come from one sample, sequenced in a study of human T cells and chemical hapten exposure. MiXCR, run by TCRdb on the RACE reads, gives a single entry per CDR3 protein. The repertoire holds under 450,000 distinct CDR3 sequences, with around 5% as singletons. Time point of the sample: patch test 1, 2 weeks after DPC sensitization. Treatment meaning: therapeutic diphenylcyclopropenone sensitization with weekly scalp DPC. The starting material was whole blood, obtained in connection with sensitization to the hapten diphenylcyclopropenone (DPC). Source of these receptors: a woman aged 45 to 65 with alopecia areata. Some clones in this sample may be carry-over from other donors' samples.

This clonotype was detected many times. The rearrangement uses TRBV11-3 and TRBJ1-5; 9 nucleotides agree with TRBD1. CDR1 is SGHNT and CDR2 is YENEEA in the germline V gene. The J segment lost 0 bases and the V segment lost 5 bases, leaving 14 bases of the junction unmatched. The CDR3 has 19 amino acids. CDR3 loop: CASSTPGDRAYYSNQPQHF. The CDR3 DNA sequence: TGTGCCAGCAGCACACCTGGGGACAGGGCTTATTATAGCAATCAGCCCCAGCATTTT.

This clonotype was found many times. This CDR3 is CASSQAYETQYF. The CDR3 DNA follows: TGTGCCAGCAGCCAAGCCTATGAGACCCAGTACTTC. The gene calls are TRBV14 and TRBJ2-5; D gene uncertain. V was cut by 1 base and J by 5 bases, with 5 bases left in between. Germline V gene data show CDR1 as SGHDN and CDR2 as FVKESK. The CDR3 length is 12 residues. Filled out from reference TRBV14 and TRBJ2-5, the complete variable domain reads EAGVTQFPSHSVIEKGQTVTLRCDPISGHDNLYWYRRVMGKEIKFLLHFVKESKQDESGMPNNRFLAERTGGTYSTLKVQPAELEDSGVYFCASSQAYETQYFGPGTRLLVL.

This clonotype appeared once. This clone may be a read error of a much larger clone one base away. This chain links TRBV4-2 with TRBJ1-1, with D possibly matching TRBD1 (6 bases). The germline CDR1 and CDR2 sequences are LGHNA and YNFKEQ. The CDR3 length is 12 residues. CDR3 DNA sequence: TGTGCCTGCAGCCAGAACAGGGAGGAGGCTTTCTTT. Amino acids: CACSQNREEAFF.

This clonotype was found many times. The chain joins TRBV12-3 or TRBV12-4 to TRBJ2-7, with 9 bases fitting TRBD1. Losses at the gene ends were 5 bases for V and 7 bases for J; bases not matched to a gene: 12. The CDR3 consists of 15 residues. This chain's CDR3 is CASSHAGTGSMEQYF. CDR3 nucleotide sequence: TGTGCCAGCAGTCACGCCGGGACAGGGTCTATGGAGCAGTACTTC.

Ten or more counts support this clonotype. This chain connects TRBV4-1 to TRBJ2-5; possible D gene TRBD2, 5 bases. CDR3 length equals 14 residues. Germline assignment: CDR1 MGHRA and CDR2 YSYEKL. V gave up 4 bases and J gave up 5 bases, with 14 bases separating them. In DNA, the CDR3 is TGCGCCAGCAGCCTGGACTTGACGTCCGAGACCCAGTACTTC. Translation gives CASSLDLTSETQYF.

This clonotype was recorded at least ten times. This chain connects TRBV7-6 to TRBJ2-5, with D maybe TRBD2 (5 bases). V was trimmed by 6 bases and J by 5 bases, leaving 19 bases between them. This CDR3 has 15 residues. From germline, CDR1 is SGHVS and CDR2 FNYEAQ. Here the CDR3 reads CASSSSPLSGETQYF. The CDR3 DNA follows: TGTGCCAGCAGTTCTAGCCCATTATCGGGGGAGACCCAGTACTTC.

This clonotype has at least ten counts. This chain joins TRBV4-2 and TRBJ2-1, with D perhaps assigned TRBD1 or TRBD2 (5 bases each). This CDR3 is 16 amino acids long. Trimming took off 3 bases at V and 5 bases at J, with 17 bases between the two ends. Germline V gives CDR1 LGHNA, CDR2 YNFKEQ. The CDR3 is CASSHIGRGPDNEQFF. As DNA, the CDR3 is TGTGCCAGCAGCCACATAGGACGGGGCCCAGACAATGAGCAGTTCTTC.

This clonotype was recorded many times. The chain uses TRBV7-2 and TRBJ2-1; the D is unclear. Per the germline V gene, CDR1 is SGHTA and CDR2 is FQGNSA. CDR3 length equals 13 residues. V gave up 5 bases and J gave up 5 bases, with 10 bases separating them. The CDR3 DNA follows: TGTGCCAGCAGCCCCCCGACGGACAATGAGCAGTTCTTC. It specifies CASSPPTDNEQFF. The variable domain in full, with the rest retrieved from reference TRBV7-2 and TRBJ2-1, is GAGVSQSPSNKVTEKGKDVELRCDPISGHTALYWYRQSLGQGLEFLIYFQGNSAPDKSGLPSDRFSAERTGGSVSTLTIQRTQQEDSAVYLCASSPPTDNEQFFGPGTRLTVL.

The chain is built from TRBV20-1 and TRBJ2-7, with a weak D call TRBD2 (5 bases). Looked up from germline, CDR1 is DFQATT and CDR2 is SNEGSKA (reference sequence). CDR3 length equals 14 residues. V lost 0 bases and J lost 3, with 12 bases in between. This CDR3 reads CSARDRLGSYEQYF. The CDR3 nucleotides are TGCAGTGCTAGAGATCGTTTGGGGAGCTACGAGCAGTACTTC.

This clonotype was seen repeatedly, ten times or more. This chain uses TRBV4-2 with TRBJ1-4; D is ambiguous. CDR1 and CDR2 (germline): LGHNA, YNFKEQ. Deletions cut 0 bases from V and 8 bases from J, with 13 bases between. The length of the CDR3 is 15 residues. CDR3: CASSQERTSREKLFF. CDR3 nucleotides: TGTGCCAGCAGCCAAGAGAGGACCTCGAGAGAAAAACTGTTTTTT.